The text below deals with one T cell receptor (beta chain). What it binds is not known. These data are taken from a study of cytomegalovirus exposure and HLA in healthy donors. Study findings and constraints: One variant, a missense change in DCLRE1C, was linked in a later analysis to TCR beta V- and J-gene trimming. It was likely that a cluster of highly shared sequence variants was a sequencing artifact. Later on, an analysis found that several of the most significant clusters appeared to be linked to common viral pathogens, which included parvovirus B19.

Germline assignment: CDR1 MDHEN and CDR2 SYDVKM. This CDR3 contains 13 residues. V lost 5 bases and J 0 bases, leaving 7 bases between the germline ends. The study ran its PCR with 60 Vbeta and 13 Jbeta primers. Sequencing used immunoSEQ multiplex PCR; TCRdb keeps in-frame clones, though not all of them. The data contain tens of thousands of clones, roughly 79% of them singletons. Sequencing was performed on PBMCs. This chain uses TRBV28 with TRBJ1-1; unclear D gene. This TCR came from a woman in her forties in good health and CMV-seronegative. The CDR3 bases are TGTGCCAGCAGTCCAGGATTGAACACTGAAGCTTTCTTT. It specifies CASSPGLNTEAFF.